The rows below give T cell receptor beta chains drawn from one sample of a study of T cell changes during pregnancy in multiple sclerosis. Profiling relied on immunoSEQ multiplex PCR, and the TCRdb table lists in-frame clones only, not all of them. The sample lists roughly 110,000 clones, less than 95% occurring once. The sequencing used peripheral blood, collected in the third trimester of pregnancy. The receptor source for this set is a female donor in good health, enrolled as a control in a pregnancy study. Both conserved end residues are part of each CDR3. The order of the fields is CDR3 length, J gene, V gene, CDR3 protein.

15 | TRBJ2-1 | TRBV5-1 | CASSQKRGGYNEQFF
14 | TRBJ2-3 | TRBV15 | CATSDSGGTDTQYF
13 | TRBJ1-2 | TRBV14 | CASSQRVRYGYTF
15 | TRBJ1-4 | TRBV2 | CASSGGQTTNEKLFF
12 | TRBJ2-7 | TRBV6-5 | CASSRGVYEQYF
14 | TRBJ2-5 | TRBV9 | CASSSGGDQETQYF
15 | TRBJ1-4 | TRBV4-3 | CASSQEGGRGEKLFF
13 | TRBJ2-5 | TRBV7-2 | CASSETREETQYF
17 | TRBJ2-3 | TRBV5-1 | CASSLDGGQTLTDTQYF
15 | TRBJ2-1 | TRBV5-5 | CASSYSGGSYNEQFF
12 | TRBJ2-1 | TRBV7-3 | CASSSPPNEQFF
14 | TRBJ1-1 | TRBV6-5 | CASSTRRGDTEAFF
15 | TRBJ1-4 | TRBV7-6 | CASSFDRDSNEKLFF
14 | TRBJ1-1 | TRBV5-5 | CASSLWGGNTEAFF
15 | TRBJ2-7 | TRBV4-3 | CASSQESRRGDEQYF
14 | TRBJ1-5 | TRBV19 | CASSILSRDQPQHF
15 | TRBJ2-1 | TRBV11-3 | CASSLDDTGNNEQFF
16 | TRBJ2-1 | TRBV9 | CASSAGTSDAYNEQFF
12 | TRBJ1-2 | TRBV5-1 | CASSEDNISYTF
14 | TRBJ1-1 | TRBV5-1 | CASSLDPRDTEAFF
16 | TRBJ2-6 | TRBV5-1 | CASRRTGSDGANVLTF
16 | TRBJ2-1 | TRBV9 | CASSPGERGQGDEQFF
14 | TRBJ2-1 | TRBV5-1 | CASREGGGDNEQFF
15 | TRBJ2-3 | TRBV4-3 | CASSQEGAGPDTQYF
15 | TRBJ2-5 | TRBV7-2 | CASSFFRGGGETQYF
14 | TRBJ1-6 | TRBV6-4 | CASSVSRVDSPLHF
16 | TRBJ1-1 | TRBV4-1 | CASSQDRFEGDTEAFF
16 | TRBJ2-1 | TRBV5-4 | CASSGGGGGSYNEQFF
15 | TRBJ2-1 | TRBV5-1 | CASSSEISGANEQFF
16 | TRBJ2-1 | TRBV5-1 | CASSLAWGTSGNEQFF
18 | TRBJ2-1 | TRBV27 | CASRPSSGGLWVGNEQFF
16 | TRBJ1-1 | TRBV7-2 | CASSPKDRGQNTEAFF
15 | TRBJ1-1 | TRBV11-1 | CASSLTGVRNTEAFF
14 | TRBJ1-5 | TRBV19 | CASRAGTGAWPQHF
13 | TRBJ1-1 | TRBV7-3 | CASSLIRGTEAFF
16 | TRBJ1-1 | TRBV5-1 | CASSTGTGGMNTEAFF
14 | TRBJ1-2 | TRBV5-4 | CASSLDRGGYGYTF
13 | TRBJ1-4 | TRBV9 | CASSAGGYEKLFF
13 | TRBJ1-1 | TRBV6-1 | CAGSGGLSTEAFF
16 | TRBJ2-3 | TRBV4-1 | CASSLGGGRSTDTQYF
17 | TRBJ1-5 | TRBV7-2 | CASSLFQGAYSNQPQHF
14 | TRBJ2-5 | TRBV5-4 | CASTVQGDQGTQYF
12 | TRBJ2-7 | TRBV5-4 | CASSRNTYEQYF
15 | TRBJ2-3 | TRBV5-1 | CASSLASGGRDTQYF
15 | TRBJ2-3 | TRBV4-2 | CASAPSQGPTDTQYF
15 | TRBJ2-1 | TRBV19 | CASSPSTGVGNEQFF
16 | TRBJ2-3 | TRBV27 | CASRPPPGVGTDTQYF
13 | TRBJ1-2 | TRBV7-3 | CASSLTRLDGYTF
16 | TRBJ1-3 | TRBV7-2 | CASSPSGPGLINTIYF
17 | TRBJ2-1 | TRBV5-6 | CASSFLPGQGAFCEQFF